This T cell receptor (beta chain) was recorded in a study of T cell changes during pregnancy in multiple sclerosis. The repertoire was sequenced with immunoSEQ multiplex PCR; TCRdb's copy has only in-frame clones and lacks some. The data contain about 100,000 clones, 90% to 95% of them singletons. This CDR3 is built from 15 residues. V gave up 6 bases and J gave up 4 bases; unmatched junction bases: 5. CDR1 and CDR2 from the germline V gene are MNHEY and SMNVEV (reference sequence). This receptor was taken from a female donor with multiple sclerosis, enrolled in a pregnancy study. The sample was peripheral blood, taken in the second trimester of pregnancy. The gene calls are TRBV27 and TRBJ2-6; TRBD1 matches at 8 bases. CDR3 protein: CASRRTGSGANVLTF. CDR3 DNA: TGTGCCAGCAGGAGGACAGGGTCCGGGGCCAACGTCCTGACTTTC. The variable domain in full, completed from reference TRBV27 and TRBJ2-6, reads EAQVTQNPRYLITVTGKKLTVTCSQNMNHEYMSWYRQDPGLGLRQIYYSMNVEVTDKGDVPEGYKVSRKEKRNFPLILESPSPNQTSLYFCASRRTGSGANVLTFGAGSRLTVL.